This T cell receptor (beta chain) came from a study of cytomegalovirus exposure and HLA in healthy donors. The PCR was carried out with 60 Vbeta primers and 13 Jbeta primers. Assay used: immunoSEQ multiplex PCR; TCRdb lists only in-frame clones, some missing. This sample carries about 170,000 clones, about 85% of them seen once, and the ten largest clones take 1%. This CDR3 is built from 12 residues. The junction had 4 bases not matched to a gene; V was cut back by 1 base and J by 8 bases. The germline V gene encodes CDR1 GTSNPN and CDR2 SVGIG (reference sequence). The rearrangement uses TRBV30 and TRBJ1-1; TRBD1 aligns across 7 bases. Sequenced sample: PBMCs. The clonotype comes from a boy aged 2-9 years in good health and CMV-seronegative. This CDR3 reads CAWSGGTVEAFF. The CDR3 DNA reads as TGTGCCTGGAGTGGAGGGACAGTCGAAGCTTTCTTT.